Shown below are 24 T cell receptor beta chains from a single sample sequenced in a study of shared clonotypes between healthy human individuals. The protocol was immunoSEQ multiplex PCR, while the TCRdb copy is restricted to in-frame clones and leaves out a portion. The table records roughly 700,000 clones, about 74% of them present only once. What was sequenced was memory CD4+ T cells sorted from blood. This sample's subset: CD45RA-negative fraction. The receptors stem from a woman aged 25 to 39 in good health.

A few counts support this clone. This CDR3 is CASSICQPQHF. The CDR3 region has the DNA TGTGCCAGCAGCATATGTCAGCCCCAGCATTTT. This chain links TRBV7-6 with TRBJ1-5, with D unclear. The CDR3 totals 11 residues. Germline loops: CDR1 SGHVS, CDR2 FNYEAQ. Trimming pared 5 bases from V and 6 bases from J, leaving 5 bases between.

The chain recombines TRBV18 with TRBJ2-7; D not resolved. The CDR3 totals 14 residues. Trimming removed 6 bases from V and 6 bases from J, with 18 bases in between. CDR1 is KGHSH and CDR2 is LQKENI in the germline V gene. In DNA form, the CDR3 reads TGTGCCAGCTCCCCTGGCGGAAGTCAGGTCGAGCAGTACTTC. Translating gives CASSPGGSQVEQYF.

The chain uses TRBV19 and TRBJ2-6, with a tentative D call TRBD2 (6 bases). The CDR3 contains 19 residues. Trimming took off 4 bases at V and 1 base at J, with 20 bases between the two ends. Germline-derived CDR1 and CDR2 are LNHDA and SQIVND (reference sequence). Here the CDR3 reads CASSTFMGGRGSGANVLTF. The CDR3 region has the DNA TGTGCCAGTAGTACCTTTATGGGGGGTAGAGGTTCTGGGGCCAACGTCCTGACTTTC. Full variable domain (remainder filled in from reference TRBV19 and TRBJ2-6): DGGITQSPKYLFRKEGQNVTLSCEQNLNHDAMYWYRQDPGQGLRLIYYSQIVNDFQKGDIAEGYSVSREKKESFPLTVTSAQKNPTAFYLCASSTFMGGRGSGANVLTFGAGSRLTVL.

This clone was seen once. The rearrangement links TRBV5-1 to TRBJ2-2; the D gene is possibly TRBD1 (6 bases). Trimming took off 4 bases at V and 7 bases at J, with 14 bases between the two ends. This CDR3 is built from 14 residues. Germline assignment: CDR1 SGHRS and CDR2 YFSETQ. Here the CDR3 DNA reads TGCGCCAGCAGCGCCGCAACAGGGAACGGGGAGCTGTTTTTT. Its protein is CASSAATGNGELFF.

This clone occurred a few times. The chain has TRBV2 and TRBJ2-3; a possible D gene is TRBD2 (5 bases). This CDR3 is 14 amino acids long. Germline values: CDR1 SNHLY, CDR2 FYNNEI. V was trimmed by 7 bases and J by 0 bases, leaving 11 bases between them. The CDR3 spells CASNSATSTDTQYF. In DNA form, the CDR3 reads TGTGCCAGCAATAGCGCAACTAGCACAGATACGCAGTATTTT.

The chain recombines TRBV7-9 with TRBJ1-1; 8 bases agree with TRBD1. Germline CDR1 is SEHNR and CDR2 is FQNEAQ (reference sequence). This CDR3 is 13 amino acids long. Trimming at V came to 6 bases and at J to 4 bases, leaving 4 bases not matched to a gene. Here the CDR3 reads CASRLDRATEAFF. In DNA, the CDR3 is TGTGCCAGCAGACTGGACAGGGCCACTGAAGCTTTCTTT.

This chain connects TRBV6-1 to TRBJ1-2, with 9 bases lining up with TRBD1. V trimming: 6 bases; J trimming: 5 bases; junction bases outside the gene matches: 4. There are 13 residues in the CDR3. Germline V CDR1 and CDR2: MNHNS, SASEGT. The DNA of the CDR3 is TGTGCCAGCAGGGACAGGGGTGGATATGGCTACACCTTC. This encodes CASRDRGGYGYTF.

This chain joins TRBV6-1 and TRBJ2-7, with no clear D. Germline V gene sequence: CDR1 MNHNS, CDR2 SASEGT. V gave up 6 bases and J gave up 0 bases, with 6 bases separating them. This CDR3 is 12 amino acids long. The CDR3 sequence is CASRKDSYEQYF. The CDR3 DNA sequence: TGTGCCAGCAGGAAGGACTCCTACGAGCAGTACTTC.

The rearrangement uses TRBV5-4 and TRBJ1-2; no clear D gene. This CDR3 has 14 amino acids. Germline lookup yields CDR1 SGHNT and CDR2 YYREEE (reference sequence). V gave up 3 bases and J gave up 8 bases, with 17 bases separating them. In nucleotides, the CDR3 is TGTGCCAGCAGCTCGACGGGCAAATCCCAGGGCTACACCTTC. This gives the protein CASSSTGKSQGYTF.

This clone was seen a single time. This chain connects TRBV30 to TRBJ1-5; a possible D gene is TRBD1 (5 bases). The CDR3 consists of 18 residues. The V and J ends lost 0 bases and 0 bases respectively, with 18 bases between them. Germline CDR1 reads GTSNPN; CDR2 reads SVGIG (reference sequence). CDR3 nucleotides: TGTGCCTGGAGTGTAAGTGGCGGGGCATGGGGTAGCAATCAGCCCCAGCATTTT. Translated, it gives CAWSVSGGAWGSNQPQHF.

In its sample, this clone was seen once. The chain carries TRBV7-2 and TRBJ2-1; 8 nucleotides align to TRBD2. The germline CDR1 and CDR2 sequences are SGHTA and FQGNSA. Trimming removed 6 bases from V and 4 bases from J; junction bases left unmatched: 11. The CDR3 has 16 residues. The CDR3 DNA is TGTGCCAGCAGTCCCATAGCGGGACCCAGTTACAATGAGCAGTTCTTC. This gives the protein CASSPIAGPSYNEQFF. Complete variable domain (other parts from reference TRBV7-2 and TRBJ2-1): GAGVSQSPSNKVTEKGKDVELRCDPISGHTALYWYRQSLGQGLEFLIYFQGNSAPDKSGLPSDRFSAERTGGSVSTLTIQRTQQEDSAVYLCASSPIAGPSYNEQFFGPGTRLTVL.

This clone was counted many times. The V call is TRBV25-1, the J call TRBJ1-1; D is possibly TRBD1 (5 bases). The CDR3 has 15 amino acids. V was cut by 3 bases and J by 4 bases, with 15 bases left in between. CDR1 is MGHDK, CDR2 SYGVNS, per germline. The CDR3 region is CASSESQGGGTEAFF. Here the CDR3 DNA reads TGTGCCAGCAGTGAGTCGCAGGGTGGGGGCACTGAAGCTTTCTTT.

The chain recombines TRBV5-1 with TRBJ2-2; 7 nucleotides align to TRBD2. V lost 0 bases and J lost 2; bases outside the gene matches: 4. The CDR3 covers 16 residues. CDR1 and CDR2 (germline): SGHRS, YFSETQ. CDR3 in amino acids: CASSLAPSGNTGELFF. In DNA, the CDR3 is TGCGCCAGCAGCTTGGCTCCTAGCGGAAACACCGGGGAGCTGTTTTTT. Complete variable domain (other parts from reference TRBV5-1 and TRBJ2-2): KAGVTQTPRYLIKTRGQQVTLSCSPISGHRSVSWYQQTPGQGLQFLFEYFSETQRNKGNFPGRFSGRQFSNSRSEMNVSTLELGDSALYLCASSLAPSGNTGELFFGEGSRLTVL.

The chain joins TRBV18 to TRBJ2-1; 8 nucleotides align to TRBD2. Trimming cost V 0 bases and J 4 bases; bases outside gene matches: 5. Looked up from germline, CDR1 is KGHSH and CDR2 is LQKENI. This CDR3 is 16 amino acids long. Here the CDR3 reads CASSPPSGNLYNEQFF. The CDR3 DNA sequence: TGTGCCAGCTCACCACCTAGCGGGAATTTGTACAATGAGCAGTTCTTC.

The chain is built from TRBV6-1 and TRBJ2-3; D is ambiguous. CDR1 is MNHNS and CDR2 is SASEGT in the germline V gene. CDR3 length: 13 amino acids. V lost 2 bases and J 2 bases, leaving 5 bases between the germline ends. The CDR3 bases are TGTGCCAGCAGTGAAAGCCACACAGATACGCAGTATTTT. This gives the protein CASSESHTDTQYF.

This rearrangement joins TRBV11-2 to TRBJ2-7, with D unclear. The V gene lost 0 bases and the J gene lost 6 bases, with 3 bases spanning the gap. The CDR3 is made up of 11 amino acids. Germline V gives CDR1 SGHAT, CDR2 FQNNGV. As DNA, the CDR3 is TGTGCCAGCAGCTTAGAGCCCGAGCAGTACTTC. Its translation: CASSLEPEQYF.

The chain recombines TRBV5-8 with TRBJ2-4; D unclear. The ends were cut back, 4 bases at V and 0 bases at J, with 8 bases in the middle. This CDR3 region has 14 residues. Germline-derived CDR1 and CDR2 are SGHTS and YDEGEE. The CDR3 protein is CASSKFIAKNIQYF. CDR3 nucleotides: TGTGCCAGCAGCAAATTTATAGCCAAAAACATTCAGTACTTC. Combining the CDR3 with reference TRBV5-8 and TRBJ2-4 gives the whole variable domain EAGVTQSPTHLIKTRGQQATLRCSPISGHTSVYWYQQALGLGLQFLLWYDEGEERNRGNFPPRFSGRQFPNYSSELNVNALELEDSALYLCASSKFIAKNIQYFGAGTRLSVL.

The chain joins TRBV6-4 to TRBJ2-1; D is unresolved. The germline V gene encodes CDR1 MRHNA and CDR2 SNTAGT. The V and J ends lost 3 bases and 9 bases respectively, with 15 bases between them. The CDR3 runs 14 residues. The CDR3 DNA reads TGTGCCAGCAGTGAGCAACCTACCTACGGTGAGCAGTTCTTC. Protein: CASSEQPTYGEQFF.

This clone was seen a few times. The sample carries other DNA sequences with the same CDR3. The V call is TRBV6-1, the J call TRBJ2-7; 7 bases map to TRBD1. This CDR3 spans 13 amino acids. Losses at the gene ends were 6 bases for V and 4 bases for J; bases not matched to a gene: 6. Germline loops: CDR1 MNHNS, CDR2 SASEGT. The CDR3 DNA is TGTGCCAGCAGGGTAGGGGGCTTATACGAGCAGTACTTC. Its translation is CASRVGGLYEQYF.

Points on this clone: A much larger clone lies one base from this, so it may be a read error. The sample holds other DNA sequences that translate to the same CDR3. This sequence joins TRBV20-1 and TRBJ1-1; no reliable D call. The CDR3 is made up of 11 amino acids. The germline CDR1 and CDR2 sequences are DFQATT and SNEGSKA (reference sequence). V was shortened by 3 bases and J by 1 base, with 3 bases between the two germline ends. The CDR3 coding sequence is TGCAGTGCTAGGGGGAACACTGAAGCTTTCTTT. Its protein is CSARGNTEAFF.

This clone was picked up a small number of times. V and J are TRBV27 and TRBJ1-4; TRBD1 agrees at 9 bases. V lost 3 bases, J lost 5 bases, and 1 base stayed unmatched. Germline values: CDR1 MNHEY, CDR2 SMNVEV (reference sequence). The length of the CDR3 is 14 residues. The CDR3 DNA follows: TGTGCCAGCAGTTTCGACAGGGGGAATGAAAAACTGTTTTTT. Protein product: CASSFDRGNEKLFF.

The V and J genes are TRBV28 and TRBJ2-5; no clear D. TRBJ2-7 explains the end of the DNA better; the J call may be wrong. Germline CDR1 MDHEN, CDR2 SYDVKM. The CDR3 covers 12 residues. CDR3 in DNA: TGTGCCAGCAGTTTAGGAAACTACGAGCAGTACTTC. As protein: CASSLGNYEQYF.

The genes are TRBV6-6 and TRBJ1-5; 11 bases align to TRBD1. V gave up 6 bases and J gave up 5 bases; unmatched junction bases: 9. The CDR3 extends over 16 amino acids. Germline V gene lookup returns CDR1 MNHNY and CDR2 SVGAGI (reference sequence). Here the CDR3 DNA reads TGTGCCAGCAGGCAACCGGGACAGGGGGTCCATCAGCCCCAGCATTTT. This sequence encodes CASRQPGQGVHQPQHF.

The V gene is TRBV18, the J gene TRBJ2-7; D perhaps matches TRBD1 (5 bases). The V end was cut by 4 bases, the J end by 4 bases, with 5 bases between. This CDR3 is 11 amino acids long. Germline CDR1 is KGHSH and CDR2 is LQKENI. For the CDR3, the DNA is TGTGCCAGCTCACGACAGTACGAGCAGTACTTC. It specifies CASSRQYEQYF.